This TCR beta chain originates from a study of regulatory T cells in long-lasting Graves disease. Study in general: Graves' patients who were just diagnosed had used antithyroid drugs for under 3 months.

The J segment lost 3 bases and the V segment lost 5 bases, leaving 6 bases of the junction unmatched. Per germline, CDR1 KGHSH and CDR2 LQKENI. This CDR3 spans 15 amino acids. HTBI primers from iRepertoire and Arm-PCR of CDR3 regions yielded the TCR beta libraries. TCRdb ran MiXCR on the multiplex PCR reads and lists one entry per CDR3 protein. Among over 350,000 distinct CDR3 sequences listed, approximately 14% were seen once. Ten or more counts support this clonotype. As for time point: newly diagnosed GD, antithyroid drugs for less than 3 months. The TCR library was made from RNA that had been extracted from PBMCs in TRIzol. This same sample was also part of a study on T cells in Graves' hyperthyroidism and ophthalmopathy. From that paper: Uncontrolled infection, other autoimmune disease, pregnancy or lactation led to exclusion.

The chain combines TRBV18 with TRBJ2-7, with 11 positions matching TRBD2. The source of this sequence is a woman in her forties or fifties with Graves disease. The sample consisted of peripheral blood mononuclear cells (PBMCs), taken at new diagnosis, from a patient treated with antithyroid drugs. This CDR3 is CASSTLAGGFYEQYF. The CDR3 coding sequence is TGTGCCAGCTCAACCCTAGCGGGAGGCTTCTACGAGCAGTACTTC. Full variable domain (rest looked up from reference TRBV18 and TRBJ2-7): NAGVMQNPRHLVRRRGQEARLRCSPMKGHSHVYWYRQLPEEGLKFMVYLQKENIIDESGMPKERFSAEFPKEGPSILRIQQVVRGDSAAYFCASSTLAGGFYEQYFGPGTRLTVT.